There are a few counts of the clone carrying this T cell receptor beta chain. Its antigen is unidentified. The source of the sample is a study of response to subunit inactivated influenza vaccine. Study findings and constraints: The authors offered the suggestion that each seasonal influenza vaccination recruits few new T cells.

Germline-derived CDR1 and CDR2 are DFQATT and SNEGSKA (reference sequence). The CDR3 spans 11 residues. One entry per CDR3 protein results from TCRdb running MiXCR on the RT-PCR reads. The data hold roughly 170,000 distinct CDR3 sequences, with about 9% observed a single time. The chain couples TRBV20-1 to TRBJ2-5; 11 nucleotides align to TRBD2. The clonotype comes from a man aged 50-60 years who received an inactivated influenza vaccine. Sequenced material: non-naive T cells sorted from PBMCs, taken on the day of vaccination. The DNA of the CDR3 is TGCGGGGGACTAGCGGAAGAGACCCAGTACTTC. Translating it yields CGGLAEETQYF.